The 29 T cell receptor beta chains listed next were all sequenced from one sample in a study of Ad26.COV2.S vaccination and SARS-CoV-2 variants. Treatment: some 20 received Ad26.COV2.S at low or high dose, single or two shots; about 5 received placebo; per-sample allocation not given. All samples were drawn on day 63, counting from the first vaccine or placebo injection. The table came from immunoSEQ multiplex PCR; TCRdb's copy has only in-frame clones and leaves some out. Of a few hundred thousand clones in the sample, roughly four fifths were seen once. Sequenced here: peripheral blood, sampled in a trial of Ad26.COV2.S vaccine versus placebo. These receptors were collected from a person aged 18 to 65 who received the Ad26.COV2.S COVID-19 vaccine or a placebo.

A few counts support this clone. J is TRBJ1-3 and V is TRBV6-4; TRBD1 agrees at 7 bases. Trimming at V came to 4 bases and at J to 2 bases, leaving 8 bases not matched to a gene. The germline gives CDR1 MRHNA, CDR2 SNTAGT. This CDR3 has 16 residues. The CDR3 nucleotides read TGTGCCAGCAGTGCGGAGAAGGGGGCGACTGGAAACACCATATATTTT. It translates to CASSAEKGATGNTIYF.

J is TRBJ1-2 and V is TRBV2; 8 positions match TRBD1. This CDR3 region has 13 residues. Trimming removed 6 bases from V and 8 bases from J; junction bases left unmatched: 8. Germline CDR1 SNHLY, CDR2 FYNNEI. CDR3 residues: CASSGQGPWGYTF. For the CDR3, the DNA is TGTGCCAGCAGCGGACAGGGCCCGTGGGGCTACACCTTC.

The rearrangement joins TRBV7-9 to TRBJ1-5; D is possibly TRBD1 (5 bases). Germline V gene lookup returns CDR1 SEHNR and CDR2 FQNEAQ (reference sequence). CDR3 length: 14 amino acids. V was shortened by 3 bases and J by 5 bases, with 11 bases between the two germline ends. The CDR3 DNA is TGTGCCAGCAGCTTGCAGGGTTCGGATCAGCCCCAGCATTTT. Its translation: CASSLQGSDQPQHF.

The table lists this clone with a count of one. The CDR3 DNA sequence: TGTGCCAGCAGTTTATCCACAGTCGCGAAGAACACTGAAGCTTTCTTT. Protein product: CASSLSTVAKNTEAFF. V gene TRBV27 combines with J gene TRBJ1-1; no clear D gene. This CDR3 is built from 16 residues. CDR1 is MNHEY, CDR2 SMNVEV, per germline (reference sequence). The V end lost 0 bases, the J end lost 1 base, and 12 bases lay between the germline ends.

The chain has TRBV7-9 and TRBJ1-3; no clear D gene. The CDR3 has 12 amino acids. V lost 5 bases and J 2 bases, leaving 4 bases between the germline ends. Germline CDR1 reads SEHNR; CDR2 reads FQNEAQ (reference sequence). CDR3 sequence: CASSGAGNTIYF. In DNA, the CDR3 is TGTGCCAGCAGCGGTGCTGGAAACACCATATATTTT.

This clone was seen a few times. The chain combines TRBV19 with TRBJ2-7, with TRBD1 matching over 8 bases. The ends lost 5 bases at V and 3 bases at J; junction bases unmatched: 6. There are 14 residues in the CDR3. Germline V CDR1 and CDR2: LNHDA, SQIVND (reference sequence). In nucleotides, the CDR3 is TGTGCCAGTAGTGATCCAGGGGGCAGCTACGAGCAGTACTTC. This gives the protein CASSDPGGSYEQYF.

The chain joins TRBV30 to TRBJ2-5, with 12 bases aligning to TRBD2. V was pared by 3 bases and J by 4 bases, with 12 bases of the junction left unmatched. Germline CDR1 GTSNPN, CDR2 SVGIG (reference sequence). The CDR3 is 17 amino acids. Here the CDR3 reads CAWSPSPGLAGPETQYF. The CDR3 nucleotides are TGTGCCTGGAGCCCTTCTCCGGGACTAGCGGGCCCAGAGACCCAGTACTTC.

This clone was recorded once. The rearrangement links TRBV7-9 to TRBJ1-2; 7 positions match TRBD1. CDR1 is SEHNR and CDR2 is FQNEAQ in the germline V gene (reference sequence). This CDR3 has 16 residues. V lost 4 bases to trimming and J lost 5 bases; unmatched junction nucleotides: 13. The CDR3 region is CASSSTLGGADYGYTF. The CDR3 DNA reads as TGTGCCAGCAGCTCCACCTTAGGGGGCGCGGATTATGGCTACACCTTC.

The sample holds a few counts of this clone. The chain is built from TRBV9 and TRBJ1-6; 7 bases are shared with TRBD1. The V gene end was trimmed by 2 bases and the J gene end by 2 bases; junction bases not matched to a gene: 4. Germline V CDR1 and CDR2: SGDLS, YYNGEE. There are 16 residues in the CDR3. CDR3 sequence reads: CASSVTGDTYNSPLHF. CDR3 bases: TGTGCCAGCAGCGTTACAGGGGATACCTATAATTCACCCCTCCACTTT.

V and J are TRBV19 and TRBJ1-1, with D unclear. The V gene lost 3 bases and the J gene lost 0 bases, with 8 bases spanning the gap. The CDR3 is made up of 14 amino acids. The germline V gene encodes CDR1 LNHDA and CDR2 SQIVND (reference sequence). CDR3 sequence reads: CASSIGKMNTEAFF. Written as DNA, the CDR3 is TGTGCCAGTAGTATCGGGAAGATGAACACTGAAGCTTTCTTT.

The chain couples TRBV6-5 to TRBJ1-2; 7 nucleotides line up with TRBD1. Trimming took 0 bases from V and 7 from J; bases not matched to a gene: 2. CDR1 and CDR2 from the germline V gene are MNHEY and SVGAGI. The CDR3 has 13 residues. CDR3 region: CASSYSDRSGYTF. The CDR3 DNA follows: TGTGCCAGCAGTTACTCGGACAGGTCTGGCTACACCTTC.

This clone appeared a single time. The rearrangement uses TRBV5-1 and TRBJ1-1, with 8 positions matching TRBD1. The CDR3 totals 14 residues. In germline, CDR1 is SGHRS, CDR2 YFSETQ. Trimming cost V 9 bases and J 8 bases; bases outside gene matches: 15. CDR3 residues: CATSRTGYTEEAFF. The CDR3 nucleotides are TGCGCCACTTCCCGGACAGGGTATACTGAGGAAGCTTTCTTT.

The chain uses TRBV7-9 and TRBJ2-7; no reliable D call. This CDR3 has 12 residues. Germline loops: CDR1 SEHNR, CDR2 FQNEAQ (reference sequence). Deletions cut 5 bases from V and 6 bases from J, with 11 bases between. Written as DNA, the CDR3 is TGTGCCAGCAGCCTCCTGGGTCTCGAGCAGTACTTC. It specifies CASSLLGLEQYF. Based on the CDR3 plus reference TRBV7-9 and TRBJ2-7, the full variable domain is DTGVSQNPRHKITKRGQNVTFRCDPISEHNRLYWYRQTLGQGPEFLTYFQNEAQLEKSRLLSDRFSAERPKGSFSTLEIQRTEQGDSAMYLCASSLLGLEQYFGPGTRLTVT.

The V gene is TRBV7-2, the J gene TRBJ1-5; D not resolved. V was cut by 5 bases and J by 1 base, with 12 bases left in between. There are 15 residues in the CDR3. CDR1 is SGHTA and CDR2 is FQGNSA in the germline V gene. CDR3 amino acids: CASSNDYLSNQPQHF. Here the CDR3 DNA reads TGTGCCAGCAGCAATGACTATCTAAGCAATCAGCCCCAGCATTTT.

The genes are TRBV6-6 and TRBJ1-3; 9 bases agree with TRBD1. V gave up 3 bases and J gave up 0 bases; unmatched junction bases: 3. This CDR3 has 16 amino acids. Per germline, CDR1 MNHNY and CDR2 SVGAGI (reference sequence). The chain's CDR3 is CASSYSTGGSGNTIYF. The CDR3 region has the DNA TGTGCCAGCAGTTATTCGACAGGGGGCTCTGGAAACACCATATATTTT.

CDR3 in DNA: TGTGCCAGCAGCCGGACTAGCGGGGCTTCCTACGAGCAGTACTTC. Protein product: CASSRTSGASYEQYF. The chain carries TRBV5-4 and TRBJ2-7; 12 bases line up with TRBD2. The CDR3 has 15 residues. In germline, CDR1 is SGHNT, CDR2 YYREEE (reference sequence). V was clipped by 4 bases and J by 1 base; unmatched bases: 3.

This chain uses TRBV12-5 with TRBJ2-5; D gene ambiguous. Germline-derived CDR1 and CDR2 are LGHNT and FRNRAP. The CDR3 spans 13 residues. Trimming left V 1 base short and J 5 bases short, with 8 bases between. The CDR3, as DNA: TGTGCTAGTGGTTTGGAGGGTGGCGAGACCCAGTACTTC. It specifies CASGLEGGETQYF.

The gene calls are TRBV7-9 and TRBJ1-1; D not resolved. The germline gives CDR1 SEHNR, CDR2 FQNEAQ (reference sequence). V lost 4 bases and J 5 bases, leaving 11 bases between the germline ends. CDR3 length equals 13 residues. The CDR3 DNA reads as TGTGCCAGCAGCTCCGGATGGGAAACTGAAGCTTTCTTT. This encodes CASSSGWETEAFF.

The chain joins TRBV6-6 to TRBJ1-3; TRBD1 might be the D (5 bases). V was pared by 4 bases and J by 0 bases, with 13 bases between. The CDR3 contains 16 residues. Germline-derived CDR1 and CDR2 are MNHNY and SVGAGI (reference sequence). The CDR3 DNA follows: TGTGCCAGCAGTTTAGTAGGGGCATCCTCTGGAAACACCATATATTTT. Protein: CASSLVGASSGNTIYF.

The chain uses TRBV5-1 and TRBJ2-1; perhaps D is TRBD1 or TRBD2 (5 bases each). Trimming took 3 bases from V and 4 from J, leaving 20 bases between them. In germline, CDR1 is SGHRS, CDR2 YFSETQ. The CDR3 totals 17 residues. The CDR3 nucleotides are TGCGCCAGCAGCTCCCCCGGGGCCGTAACTATTTACAATGAGCAGTTCTTC. This translates into CASSSPGAVTIYNEQFF.

The chain couples TRBV11-3 to TRBJ2-7, with 8 positions matching TRBD1. CDR3 size: 16 residues. Germline values: CDR1 SGHNT, CDR2 YENEEA. V lost 2 bases, J lost 4 bases, and 10 bases stayed unmatched. For the CDR3, the DNA is TGTGCCAGCAGCTTAAATCCGGGACAGGCCATGTACGAGCAGTACTTC. This sequence encodes CASSLNPGQAMYEQYF.

This clone came up once. V and J are TRBV7-2 and TRBJ1-2; D is uncertain. The CDR3 consists of 13 residues. CDR1 is SGHTA, CDR2 FQGNSA, per germline. The V gene lost 4 bases and the J gene lost 2 bases, with 8 bases spanning the gap. Written as DNA, the CDR3 is TGTGCCAGCAGCTCAACCGCGAACTATGGCTACACCTTC. Amino acid sequence: CASSSTANYGYTF.

V gene TRBV9 combines with J gene TRBJ2-2; unclear D gene. The CDR3 covers 15 residues. From germline, CDR1 is SGDLS and CDR2 YYNGEE. The V end was cut by 2 bases, the J end by 6 bases, with 14 bases between. The CDR3 sequence: CASSVLAMSPGELFF. As DNA, the CDR3 is TGTGCCAGCAGCGTCCTCGCCATGTCGCCCGGGGAGCTGTTTTTT. Full variable domain (remainder filled in from reference TRBV9 and TRBJ2-2): DSGVTQTPKHLITATGQRVTLRCSPRSGDLSVYWYQQSLDQGLQFLIQYYNGEERAKGNILERFSAQQFPDLHSELNLSSLELGDSALYFCASSVLAMSPGELFFGEGSRLTVL.

The V and J genes are TRBV7-9 and TRBJ2-5; a possible D gene is TRBD2 (6 bases). Per the germline V gene, CDR1 is SEHNR and CDR2 is FQNEAQ (reference sequence). This CDR3 contains 16 residues. Trimming removed 5 bases from V and 0 bases from J, with 16 bases in between. The CDR3 region has the DNA TGTGCCAGCAGCCCTCGGGGGAAGCGGAACCAAGAGACCCAGTACTTC. This sequence encodes CASSPRGKRNQETQYF.

The rearrangement uses TRBV12-3 or TRBV12-4 and TRBJ1-5; no clear D gene. V was cut by 6 bases and J by 7 bases, with 10 bases left in between. The CDR3 extends over 12 amino acids. The CDR3 region has the DNA TGTGCCAGCAGCCCTTCGGGGCAGCCCCAGCATTTT. Its protein is CASSPSGQPQHF.

J is TRBJ2-5 and V is TRBV27; 11 positions match TRBD1. Germline V CDR1 and CDR2: MNHEY, SMNVEV (reference sequence). This CDR3 is built from 14 residues. The junction had 9 bases not matched to a gene; V was cut back by 8 bases and J by 7 bases. The DNA of the CDR3 is TGTGCCAGCCGAACCGGGACAGGGGGGGGGACCCAGTACTTC. Translated: CASRTGTGGGTQYF.

The rearrangement links TRBV19 to TRBJ2-6, with 7 bases identical to TRBD1. Germline CDR1 reads LNHDA; CDR2 reads SQIVND (reference sequence). J gave up 0 bases and V 10 bases, and 9 bases lay outside the gene matches. This CDR3 is 16 amino acids long. This chain's CDR3 is CATRDRASSGANVLTF. Written as DNA, the CDR3 is TGTGCCACCCGGGACAGAGCTAGCTCTGGGGCCAACGTCCTGACTTTC.

The chain carries TRBV2 and TRBJ2-7, with D perhaps TRBD2 (5 bases). V lost 5 bases and J lost 9, with 23 bases in between. In germline, CDR1 is SNHLY, CDR2 FYNNEI. The CDR3 loop spans 15 amino acids. Written as DNA, the CDR3 is TGTGCCAGCAGTATCACCGGGTCCTTCGGGGTGGGGCAGTACTTC. Translated, it gives CASSITGSFGVGQYF.

The CDR3 protein is CASSSNREKLFF. In DNA form, the CDR3 reads TGTGCCAGCAGTTCCAACAGGGAAAAACTGTTTTTT. The chain combines TRBV27 with TRBJ1-4, with a tentative D call TRBD1 (5 bases). This CDR3 is built from 12 residues. The germline gives CDR1 MNHEY, CDR2 SMNVEV (reference sequence). V was pared by 4 bases and J by 8 bases, with 8 bases between.